This record looks at one T cell receptor beta chain sequence and its context. Its antigen is unknown. This record belongs to a study of cytomegalovirus exposure and HLA in healthy donors. Overall study: Later analysis reported that the 120 validation repertoires shared the platform of the 500 to 750 first-cohort repertoires. Overall study results and limits: Subsequent analysis showed first-cohort TCR clusters tending to co-occur in 120 validation repertoires. The study found most TCR sequences rare, yet found some public TCRs in many donors. High specificity and sensitivity for cytomegalovirus status were reported for the classifier.

Libraries were prepared by immunoSEQ multiplex PCR; TCRdb keeps only in-frame clonotypes and omits some of them. Among about 220,000 clones listed, 90% to 95% were seen once. This TCR was sampled from a woman aged 18-29 years in good health and CMV-seronegative. The sample was PBMCs.

The CDR3 sequence: CAWSQGNTIYF. DNA of the CDR3: TGTGCCTGGAGCCAGGGTAACACCATATATTTT. The chain is built from TRBV30 and TRBJ1-3; tentative D call: TRBD1 (5 bases). CDR1 is GTSNPN, CDR2 SVGIG, per germline (reference sequence). This CDR3 has 11 residues. V was shortened by 3 bases and J by 7 bases, with 7 bases between the two germline ends. The full variable domain, its missing parts supplied by reference TRBV30 and TRBJ1-3, is SQTIHQWPATLVQPVGSPLSLECTVEGTSNPNLYWYRQAAGRGLQLLFYSVGIGQISSEVPQNLSASRPQDRQFILSSKKLLLSDSGFYLCAWSQGNTIYFGEGSWLTVV.